This T cell receptor beta chain was sequenced for a study of beta chain features in type 1 diabetes (dated by TCRdb to the late 2010s). A note on the overall study: Mean age, gender distribution, total cell number and subset yield did not differ between patients and healthy donors. A total of about 100,000,000 sorted cells were examined across all samples, and RNA yield correlated strongly with the number of cells per subset. In the study, recently diagnosed type 1 diabetes patients and matched healthy donors were compared on the TCRB repertoires of their sorted circulating CD4+ T cell subsets. Naive and central memory subsets were obtained from all 30 or so donors, but regulatory and stem cell-like memory subsets were isolated from only 8 patients and roughly 8 healthy donors.

From each donor, a single peripheral blood sample of about 100 mL on average was drawn into heparinised tubes. Naive, central memory, regulatory and stem cell-like memory CD4+ T cells were sorted on a BD FACSAria II using a panel including CD45RO, CCR7, CD25, CD127, CD95 and CD27. All sorted populations exceeded 98% purity. PBMCs were separated immediately by Lymphoprep density gradient centrifugation and were stained directly, without being cultured. Samples were stained and sorted in pairs, with one healthy donor and one patient per experiment, so that batch effects were minimized. As concerns this clone: Which antigen it targets is not known. No quality values exist for individual bases; no much larger clone is one base distant.

Points the paper makes about the study in general: In all four CD4+ subsets, TCRB CDR3 length was moderately but significantly shorter in type 1 diabetes patients. PCR may preferentially amplify shorter templates, but because patient and control samples were amplified and corrected together, any resulting skew would affect both groups equally. Because cDNA was sequenced instead of genomic DNA, activated cells with high expression could be over-represented, although the groups did not differ in activation or CD3 levels. Naive, central memory and regulatory TCRB repertoires appeared to be more similar among patients than among healthy donors. Because the HLA sub-analyses included only small numbers of individuals, any influence of HLA type on TCRB rearrangement was left unresolved. At VDJ recombination sites, patients with type 1 diabetes made fewer insertions and deleted more nucleotides, a pattern implying thymic rearrangement abnormalities.

The cysteine opens and the phenylalanine closes a CDR3 of 16 amino acids. Only CDR3 DNA is held: 48 bases, read in frame from base 1. Here V drops 0 bases and J drops 2 bases, and the junction holds 5 bases not matched to any gene. CDR1 and CDR2 were assigned from the germline V gene as SGHRS and YFSETQ. All of the isolated RNA was reverse transcribed with the High Capacity cDNA Reverse Transcription Kit, so expressed TCRB transcripts were sequenced. Deep immunoSEQ sequencing was applied to naive, central memory and regulatory T cell samples, giving an average of about 3.4 million total reads per sample. Sorted cells were lysed in RLT buffer and RNA was extracted with DNase-treated RNeasy Micro or Mini kits, depending on cell number. To prevent cross-contamination, every cell subset was processed on its own, while patient and healthy donor samples were processed together. The immunoSEQ multiplex PCR was used to amplify TCRB sequences from cDNA, yielding 87-bp fragments that span the CDR3 region. Sequencing of the amplicons was performed on the Illumina HiSeq platform. In the original analysis: PCR bias was computationally corrected using synthetic template baselines, reads within Hamming distance 2 were collapsed, and singletons that could not be merged were discarded. Reads were aligned to IMGT to assign V, D and J genes, CDR3 length, and insertions or deletions at six rearrangement sites. Within each subset, clonotype counts were normalized to the number of sorted cells before true diversity and Gini coefficients were calculated with the tcR R package. The overlap coefficient, calculated on TCRB nucleotide sequences, was used to measure repertoire sharing. Out-of-frame TCRB sequences from naive cells were analyzed as a proxy for the pre-selection repertoire. Imported from immuneACCESS, the table was reduced by TCRdb to in-frame sequences with V and J called. These copies leave out some clones; in studies compared against another copy, an unresolved V gene accounts for under half, and the cause of the remainder is not known. V and J calls plus clone size are reproduced from that table; the DNA served to infer D and trimming. For this sample there are 140,000 to 150,000 clones; 8.5% to 12% appear just once. The ten largest clones represent around 1.2% of the sample.

The sequenced material came from naive CD4+ T cells from blood. The cell subset or site label corresponds to: true naive CD4+ T cells. Here the chain combines TRBV5-1 and TRBJ2-5; TRBD2 lines up with 9 middle nucleotides. This sequence was found in a man aged 18 to 30 in good health. CDR3 region: CASSLELAGQQETQYF. At the DNA level, the sequence is TGCGCCAGCAGCTTGGAGCTAGCGGGGCAGCAAGAGACCCAGTACTTC.